This TCR beta chain was obtained from a study of shared clonotypes between healthy human individuals. The repertoire was sequenced with immunoSEQ multiplex PCR; TCRdb's copy has only in-frame clones and lacks some. The repertoire holds over 700,000 clones, with around 70% as singletons. This CDR3 contains 15 residues. V was clipped by 8 bases and J by 5 bases, with 19 bases between them. CDR1 is MNHNS and CDR2 is SASEGT in the germline V gene. The TCR originated in a woman in her thirties in good health. The rearrangement links TRBV6-1 to TRBJ1-5, with D possibly matching TRBD1 (5 bases). Sequenced input: memory CD4+ T cells sorted from blood. Subset given: CD45RA-negative fraction. The CDR3: CASSPRWGVDQPQHF. The CDR3 nucleotides are TGTGCCAGCTCTCCGAGGTGGGGGGTGGATCAGCCCCAGCATTTT.